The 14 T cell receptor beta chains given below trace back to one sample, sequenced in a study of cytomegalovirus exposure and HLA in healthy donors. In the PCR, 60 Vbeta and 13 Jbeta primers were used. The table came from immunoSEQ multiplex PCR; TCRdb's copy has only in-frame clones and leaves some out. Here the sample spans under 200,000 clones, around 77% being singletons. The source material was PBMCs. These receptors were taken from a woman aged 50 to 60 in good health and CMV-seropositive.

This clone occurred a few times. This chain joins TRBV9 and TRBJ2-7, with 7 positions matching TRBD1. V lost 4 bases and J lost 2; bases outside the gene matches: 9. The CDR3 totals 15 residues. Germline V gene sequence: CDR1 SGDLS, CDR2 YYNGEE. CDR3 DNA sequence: TGTGCCAGCAGCCCCCAAGCCACAGGGGCCTACGAGCAGTACTTC. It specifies CASSPQATGAYEQYF.

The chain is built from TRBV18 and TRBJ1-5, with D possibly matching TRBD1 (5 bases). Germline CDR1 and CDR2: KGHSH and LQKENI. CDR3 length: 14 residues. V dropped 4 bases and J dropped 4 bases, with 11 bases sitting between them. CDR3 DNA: TGTGCCAGCTCACTAAACCAGGGTAATCAGCCCCAGCATTTT. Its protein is CASSLNQGNQPQHF.

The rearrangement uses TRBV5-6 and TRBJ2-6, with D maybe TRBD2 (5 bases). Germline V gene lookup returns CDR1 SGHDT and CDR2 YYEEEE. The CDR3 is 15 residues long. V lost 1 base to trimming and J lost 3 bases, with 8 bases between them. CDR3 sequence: CASSLQGSGANVLTF. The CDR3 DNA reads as TGTGCCAGCAGCTTGCAAGGGAGTGGGGCCAACGTCCTGACTTTC.

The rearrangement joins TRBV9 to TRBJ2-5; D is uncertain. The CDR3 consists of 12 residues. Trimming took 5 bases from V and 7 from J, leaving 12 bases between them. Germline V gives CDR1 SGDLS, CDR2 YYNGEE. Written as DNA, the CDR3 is TGTGCCAGCAGTCCAGTGGCAGGGACCCAGTACTTC. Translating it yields CASSPVAGTQYF. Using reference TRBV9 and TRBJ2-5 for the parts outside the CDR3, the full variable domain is DSGVTQTPKHLITATGQRVTLRCSPRSGDLSVYWYQQSLDQGLQFLIQYYNGEERAKGNILERFSAQQFPDLHSELNLSSLELGDSALYFCASSPVAGTQYFGPGTRLLVL.

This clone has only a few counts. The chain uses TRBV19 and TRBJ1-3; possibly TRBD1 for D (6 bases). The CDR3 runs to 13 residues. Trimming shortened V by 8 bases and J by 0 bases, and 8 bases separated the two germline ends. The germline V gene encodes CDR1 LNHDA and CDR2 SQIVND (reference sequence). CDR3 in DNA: TGTGCCAGTGGACAGCTCTCTGGAAACACCATATATTTT. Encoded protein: CASGQLSGNTIYF.

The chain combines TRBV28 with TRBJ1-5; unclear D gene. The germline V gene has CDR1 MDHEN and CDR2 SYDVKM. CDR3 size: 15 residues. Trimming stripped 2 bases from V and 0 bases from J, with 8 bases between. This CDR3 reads CASSLQTPSNQPQHF. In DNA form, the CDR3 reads TGTGCCAGCAGTTTACAGACTCCTAGCAATCAGCCCCAGCATTTT.

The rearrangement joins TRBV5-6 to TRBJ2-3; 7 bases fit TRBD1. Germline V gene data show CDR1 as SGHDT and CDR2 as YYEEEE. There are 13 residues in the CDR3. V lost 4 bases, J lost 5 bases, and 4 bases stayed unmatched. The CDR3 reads CASSRAGGDTQYF. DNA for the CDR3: TGTGCCAGCAGCCGGGCAGGGGGAGATACGCAGTATTTT.

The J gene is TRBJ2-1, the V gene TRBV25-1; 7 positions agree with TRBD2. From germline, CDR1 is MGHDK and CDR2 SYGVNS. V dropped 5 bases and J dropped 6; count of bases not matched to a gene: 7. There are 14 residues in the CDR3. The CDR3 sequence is CASSSAGGVNEQFF. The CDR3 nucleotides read TGTGCCAGCAGTTCCGCTGGGGGGGTCAATGAGCAGTTCTTC.

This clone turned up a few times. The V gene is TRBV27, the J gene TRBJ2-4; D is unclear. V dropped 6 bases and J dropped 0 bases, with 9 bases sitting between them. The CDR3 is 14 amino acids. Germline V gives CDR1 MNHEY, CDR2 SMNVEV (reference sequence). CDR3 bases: TGTGCCAGCAGCGGTTTTAGAGCCAAAAACATTCAGTACTTC. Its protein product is CASSGFRAKNIQYF.

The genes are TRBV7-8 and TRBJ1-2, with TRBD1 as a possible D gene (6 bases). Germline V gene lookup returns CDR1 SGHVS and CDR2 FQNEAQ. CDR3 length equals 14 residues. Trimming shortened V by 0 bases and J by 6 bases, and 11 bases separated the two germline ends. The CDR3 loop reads CASSLATGRNGYTF. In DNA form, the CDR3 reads TGTGCCAGCAGCTTAGCAACAGGGAGAAATGGCTACACCTTC. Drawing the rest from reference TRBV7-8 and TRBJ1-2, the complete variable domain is GAGVSQSPRYKVAKRGQDVALRCDPISGHVSLFWYQQALGQGPEFLTYFQNEAQLDKSGLPSDRFFAERPEGSVSTLKIQRTQQEDSAVYLCASSLATGRNGYTFGSGTRLTVV.

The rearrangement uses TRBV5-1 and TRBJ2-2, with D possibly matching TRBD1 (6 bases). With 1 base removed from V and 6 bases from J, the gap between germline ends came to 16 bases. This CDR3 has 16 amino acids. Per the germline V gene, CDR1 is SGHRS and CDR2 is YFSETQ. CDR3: CASSLRGSRKAGELFF. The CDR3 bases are TGCGCCAGCAGCTTGAGGGGGAGCCGGAAGGCCGGGGAGCTGTTTTTT.

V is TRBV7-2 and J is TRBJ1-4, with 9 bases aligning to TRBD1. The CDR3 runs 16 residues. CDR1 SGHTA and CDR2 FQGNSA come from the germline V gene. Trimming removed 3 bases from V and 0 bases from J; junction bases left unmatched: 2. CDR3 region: CASSFRQGATNEKLFF. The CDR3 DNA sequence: TGTGCCAGCAGCTTCCGACAGGGGGCAACTAATGAAAAACTGTTTTTT.

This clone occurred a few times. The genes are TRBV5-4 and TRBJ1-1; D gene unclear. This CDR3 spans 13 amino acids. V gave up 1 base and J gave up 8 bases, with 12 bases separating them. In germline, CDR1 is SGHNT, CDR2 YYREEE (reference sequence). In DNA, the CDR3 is TGTGCCAGCAGCTTGTACGGGTTAAGAGAAGCTTTCTTT. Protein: CASSLYGLREAFF.

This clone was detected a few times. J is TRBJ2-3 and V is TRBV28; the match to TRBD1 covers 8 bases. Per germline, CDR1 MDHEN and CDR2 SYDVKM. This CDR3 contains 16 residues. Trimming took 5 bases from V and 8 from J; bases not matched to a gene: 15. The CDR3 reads CASSPIPDREKVTQYF. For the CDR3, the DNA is TGTGCCAGCAGTCCTATCCCGGACAGGGAAAAGGTTACGCAGTATTTT.